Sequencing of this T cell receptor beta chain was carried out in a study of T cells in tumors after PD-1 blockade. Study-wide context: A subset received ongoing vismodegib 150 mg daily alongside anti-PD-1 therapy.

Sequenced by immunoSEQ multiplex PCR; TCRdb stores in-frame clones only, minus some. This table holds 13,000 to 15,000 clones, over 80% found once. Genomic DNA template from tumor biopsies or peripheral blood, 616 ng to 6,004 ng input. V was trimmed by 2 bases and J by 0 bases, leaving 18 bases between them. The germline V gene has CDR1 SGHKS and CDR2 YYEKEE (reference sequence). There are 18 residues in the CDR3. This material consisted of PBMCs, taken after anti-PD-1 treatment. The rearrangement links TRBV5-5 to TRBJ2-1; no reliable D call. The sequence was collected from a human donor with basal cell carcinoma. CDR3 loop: CASSFGRSALSSYNEQFF. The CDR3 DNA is TGTGCCAGCAGCTTTGGTAGGTCGGCGCTGAGCTCCTACAATGAGCAGTTCTTC.